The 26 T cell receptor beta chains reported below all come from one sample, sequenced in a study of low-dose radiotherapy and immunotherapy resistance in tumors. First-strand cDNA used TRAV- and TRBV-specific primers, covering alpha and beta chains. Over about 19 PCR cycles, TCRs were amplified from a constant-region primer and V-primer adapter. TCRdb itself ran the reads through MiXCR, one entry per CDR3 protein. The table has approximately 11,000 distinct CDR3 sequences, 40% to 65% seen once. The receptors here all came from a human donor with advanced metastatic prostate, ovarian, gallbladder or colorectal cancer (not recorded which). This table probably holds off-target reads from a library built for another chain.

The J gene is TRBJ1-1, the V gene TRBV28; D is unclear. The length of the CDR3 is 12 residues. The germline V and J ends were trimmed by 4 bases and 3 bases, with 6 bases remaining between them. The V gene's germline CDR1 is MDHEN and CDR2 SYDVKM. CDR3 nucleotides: TGTGCCAGCAGTTCAATTGACACTGAAGCTTTCTTT. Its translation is CASSSIDTEAFF.

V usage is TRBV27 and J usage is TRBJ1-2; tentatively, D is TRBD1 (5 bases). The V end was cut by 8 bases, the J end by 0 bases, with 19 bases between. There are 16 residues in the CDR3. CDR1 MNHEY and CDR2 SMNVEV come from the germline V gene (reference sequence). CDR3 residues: CASARGRAVANYGYTF. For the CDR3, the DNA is TGTGCCAGCGCCCGGGGACGGGCGGTAGCTAACTATGGCTACACCTTC.

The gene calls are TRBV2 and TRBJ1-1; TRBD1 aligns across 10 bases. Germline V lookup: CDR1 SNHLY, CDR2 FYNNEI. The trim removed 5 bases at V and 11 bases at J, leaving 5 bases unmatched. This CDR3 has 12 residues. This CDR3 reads CASSYGQGDAFF. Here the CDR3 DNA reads TGTGCCAGCAGTTACGGACAGGGGGACGCTTTCTTT.

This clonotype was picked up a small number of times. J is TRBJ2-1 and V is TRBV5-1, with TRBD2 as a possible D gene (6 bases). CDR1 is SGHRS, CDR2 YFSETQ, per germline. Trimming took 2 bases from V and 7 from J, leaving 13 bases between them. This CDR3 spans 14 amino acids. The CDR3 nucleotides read TGCGCCAGCAGCTTTTCGGCGGGAAGTAATGAGCAGTTCTTC. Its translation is CASSFSAGSNEQFF. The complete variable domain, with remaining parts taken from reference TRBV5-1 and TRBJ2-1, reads KAGVTQTPRYLIKTRGQQVTLSCSPISGHRSVSWYQQTPGQGLQFLFEYFSETQRNKGNFPGRFSGRQFSNSRSEMNVSTLELGDSALYLCASSFSAGSNEQFFGPGTRLTVL.

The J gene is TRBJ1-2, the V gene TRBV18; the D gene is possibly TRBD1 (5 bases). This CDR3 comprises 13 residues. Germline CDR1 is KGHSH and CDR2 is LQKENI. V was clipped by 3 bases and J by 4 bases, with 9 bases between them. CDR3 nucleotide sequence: TGTGCCAGCTCACCGGGGGGTACCTATGGCTACACCTTC. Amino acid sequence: CASSPGGTYGYTF.

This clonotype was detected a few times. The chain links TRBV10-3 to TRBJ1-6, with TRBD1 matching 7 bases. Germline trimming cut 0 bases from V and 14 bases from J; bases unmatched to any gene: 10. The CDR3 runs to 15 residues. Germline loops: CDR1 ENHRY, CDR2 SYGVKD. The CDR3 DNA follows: TGTGCCATCAGTGAGTCGAGGACAGGCAGCCTCACCCTCCACTTT. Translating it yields CAISESRTGSLTLHF.

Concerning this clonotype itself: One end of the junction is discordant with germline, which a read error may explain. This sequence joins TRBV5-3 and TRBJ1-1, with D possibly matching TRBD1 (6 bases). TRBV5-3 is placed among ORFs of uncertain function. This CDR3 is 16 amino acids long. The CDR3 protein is CASSSIGTTKSTEAFF. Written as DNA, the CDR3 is TGCGCCAGCAGCTCGATAGGGACAACCAAGAGCACTGAAGCTTTCTTT.

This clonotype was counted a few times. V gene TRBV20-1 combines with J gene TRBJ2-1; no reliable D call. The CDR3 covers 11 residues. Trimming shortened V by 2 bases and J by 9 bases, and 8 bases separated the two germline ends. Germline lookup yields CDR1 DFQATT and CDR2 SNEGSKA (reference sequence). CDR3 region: CSARRVIEQFF. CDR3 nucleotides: TGCAGTGCTAGACGTGTGATTGAGCAGTTCTTC.

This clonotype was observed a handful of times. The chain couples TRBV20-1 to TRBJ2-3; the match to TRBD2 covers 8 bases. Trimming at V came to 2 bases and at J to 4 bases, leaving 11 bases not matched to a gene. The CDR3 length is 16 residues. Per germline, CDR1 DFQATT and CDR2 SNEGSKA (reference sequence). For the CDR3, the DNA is TGCAGTGCTAGAAGGGTTCGGGGGGGCGCGCCAGATACGCAGTATTTT. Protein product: CSARRVRGGAPDTQYF.

The CDR3 nucleotides read TGTGCCAGCAGTGTACTAGCGGGGGGGCCGGCTGAGCAGTTCTTC. It encodes CASSVLAGGPAEQFF. The chain joins TRBV2 to TRBJ2-1, with TRBD2 matching over 13 bases. Germline CDR1 and CDR2: SNHLY and FYNNEI. The trim removed 4 bases at V and 9 bases at J, leaving 6 bases unmatched. There are 15 residues in the CDR3.

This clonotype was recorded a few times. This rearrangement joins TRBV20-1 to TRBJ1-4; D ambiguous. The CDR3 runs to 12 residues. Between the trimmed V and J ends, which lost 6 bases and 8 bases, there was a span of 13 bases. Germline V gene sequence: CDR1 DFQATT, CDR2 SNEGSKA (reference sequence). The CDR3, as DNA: TGCAGTGCAGTGGGTTTTCGGGAAAAACTGTTTTTT. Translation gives CSAVGFREKLFF.

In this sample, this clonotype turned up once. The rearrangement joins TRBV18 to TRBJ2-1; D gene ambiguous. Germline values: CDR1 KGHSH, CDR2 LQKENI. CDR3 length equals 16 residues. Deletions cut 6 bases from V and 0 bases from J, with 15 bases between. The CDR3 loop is CASSYIAPSSYNEQFF. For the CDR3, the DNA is TGTGCCAGCTCGTACATAGCCCCAAGCTCCTACAATGAGCAGTTCTTC. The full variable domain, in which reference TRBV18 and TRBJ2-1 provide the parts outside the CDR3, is NAGVMQNPRHLVRRRGQEARLRCSPMKGHSHVYWYRQLPEEGLKFMVYLQKENIIDESGMPKERFSAEFPKEGPSILRIQQVVRGDSAAYFCASSYIAPSSYNEQFFGPGTRLTVL.

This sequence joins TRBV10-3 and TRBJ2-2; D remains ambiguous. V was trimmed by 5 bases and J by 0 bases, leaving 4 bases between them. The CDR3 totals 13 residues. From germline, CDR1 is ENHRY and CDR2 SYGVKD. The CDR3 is CAISLANTGELFF. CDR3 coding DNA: TGTGCCATCAGTTTAGCGAACACCGGGGAGCTGTTTTTT.

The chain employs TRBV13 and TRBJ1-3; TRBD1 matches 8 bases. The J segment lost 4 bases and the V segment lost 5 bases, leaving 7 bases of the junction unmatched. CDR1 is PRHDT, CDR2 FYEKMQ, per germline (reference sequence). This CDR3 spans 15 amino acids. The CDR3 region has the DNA TGTGCCAGCAGCCCAGAGGACAGGGCCGGAAACACCATATATTTT. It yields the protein CASSPEDRAGNTIYF.

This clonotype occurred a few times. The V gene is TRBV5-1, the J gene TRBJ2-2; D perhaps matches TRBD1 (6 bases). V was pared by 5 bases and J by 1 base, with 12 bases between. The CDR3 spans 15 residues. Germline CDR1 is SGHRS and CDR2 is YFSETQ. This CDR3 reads CASRRGTLNTGELFF. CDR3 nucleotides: TGCGCCAGCAGGAGGGGGACACTGAACACCGGGGAGCTGTTTTTT. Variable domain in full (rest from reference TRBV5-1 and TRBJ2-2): KAGVTQTPRYLIKTRGQQVTLSCSPISGHRSVSWYQQTPGQGLQFLFEYFSETQRNKGNFPGRFSGRQFSNSRSEMNVSTLELGDSALYLCASRRGTLNTGELFFGEGSRLTVL.

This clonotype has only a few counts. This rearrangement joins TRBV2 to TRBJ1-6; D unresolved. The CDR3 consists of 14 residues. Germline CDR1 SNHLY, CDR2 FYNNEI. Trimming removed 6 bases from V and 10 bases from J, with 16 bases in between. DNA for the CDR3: TGTGCCAGCAGACCCGGACGGGTTAGGTCACCCCTCCACTTT. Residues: CASRPGRVRSPLHF. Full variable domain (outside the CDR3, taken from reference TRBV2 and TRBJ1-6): EPEVTQTPSHQVTQMGQEVILRCVPISNHLYFYWYRQILGQKVEFLVSFYNNEISEKSEIFDDQFSVERPDGSNFTLKIRSTKLEDSAMYFCASRPGRVRSPLHFGNGTRLTVT.

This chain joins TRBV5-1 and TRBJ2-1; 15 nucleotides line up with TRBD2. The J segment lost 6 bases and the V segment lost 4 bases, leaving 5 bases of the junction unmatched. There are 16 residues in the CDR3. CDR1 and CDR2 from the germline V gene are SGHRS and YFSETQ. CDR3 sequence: CASSGLAGGLGNEQFF. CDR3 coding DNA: TGCGCCAGCAGCGGACTAGCGGGGGGGCTGGGCAATGAGCAGTTCTTC.

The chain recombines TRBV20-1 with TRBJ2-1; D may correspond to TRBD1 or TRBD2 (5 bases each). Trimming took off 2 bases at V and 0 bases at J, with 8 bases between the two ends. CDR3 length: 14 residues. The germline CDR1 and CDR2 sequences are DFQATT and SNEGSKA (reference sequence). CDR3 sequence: CSARSGPSYNEQFF. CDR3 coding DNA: TGCAGTGCTAGATCGGGGCCCTCCTACAATGAGCAGTTCTTC.

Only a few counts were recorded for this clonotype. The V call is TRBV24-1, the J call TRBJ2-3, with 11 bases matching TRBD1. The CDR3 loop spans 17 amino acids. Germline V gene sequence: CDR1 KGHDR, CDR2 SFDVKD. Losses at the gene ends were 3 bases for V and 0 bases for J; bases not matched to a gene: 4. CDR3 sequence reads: CATSDLGQGASTDTQYF. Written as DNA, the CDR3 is TGTGCCACCAGTGATCTAGGACAGGGGGCAAGCACAGATACGCAGTATTTT.

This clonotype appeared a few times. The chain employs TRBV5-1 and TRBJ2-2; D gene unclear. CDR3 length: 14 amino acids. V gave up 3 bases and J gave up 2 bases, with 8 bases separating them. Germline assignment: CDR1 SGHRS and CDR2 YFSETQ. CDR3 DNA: TGCGCCAGCAGCTGGTCACAAAACACCGGGGAGCTGTTTTTT. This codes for CASSWSQNTGELFF. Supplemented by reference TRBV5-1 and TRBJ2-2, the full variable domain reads KAGVTQTPRYLIKTRGQQVTLSCSPISGHRSVSWYQQTPGQGLQFLFEYFSETQRNKGNFPGRFSGRQFSNSRSEMNVSTLELGDSALYLCASSWSQNTGELFFGEGSRLTVL.

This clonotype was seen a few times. The CDR3 DNA follows: TGCGCCAGCAGCGGAAGCAGGGAGGCAGATACGCAGTATTTT. This sequence encodes CASSGSREADTQYF. The chain combines TRBV5-1 with TRBJ2-3, with D maybe TRBD2 (6 bases). The CDR3 contains 14 residues. Germline V CDR1 and CDR2: SGHRS, YFSETQ. The V gene lost 4 bases and the J gene lost 4 bases, with 13 bases spanning the gap.

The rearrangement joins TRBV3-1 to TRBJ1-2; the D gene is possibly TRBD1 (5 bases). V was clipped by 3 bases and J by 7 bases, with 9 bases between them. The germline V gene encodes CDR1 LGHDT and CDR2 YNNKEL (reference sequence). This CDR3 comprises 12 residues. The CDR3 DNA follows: TGTGCCAGCAGCCAGGGGGGGAGTGGCTACACCTTC. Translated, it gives CASSQGGSGYTF.

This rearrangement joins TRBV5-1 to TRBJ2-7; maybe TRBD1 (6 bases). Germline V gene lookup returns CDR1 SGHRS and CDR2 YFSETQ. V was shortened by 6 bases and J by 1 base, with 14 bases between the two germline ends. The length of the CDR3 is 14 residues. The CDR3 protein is CASTQGTGSYEQYF. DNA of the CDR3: TGCGCCAGCACTCAGGGGACGGGTTCCTACGAGCAGTACTTC.

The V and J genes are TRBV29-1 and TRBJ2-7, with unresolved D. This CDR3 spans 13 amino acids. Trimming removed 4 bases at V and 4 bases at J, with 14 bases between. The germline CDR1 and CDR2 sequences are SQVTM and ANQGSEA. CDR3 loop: CSVVRLFGYEQYF. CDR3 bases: TGCAGCGTTGTTCGCCTGTTTGGGTACGAGCAGTACTTC.

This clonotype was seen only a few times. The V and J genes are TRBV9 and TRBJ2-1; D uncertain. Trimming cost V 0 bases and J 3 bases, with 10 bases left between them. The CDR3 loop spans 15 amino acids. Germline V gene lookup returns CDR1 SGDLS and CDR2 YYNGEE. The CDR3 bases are TGTGCCAGCAGCGTAGAAAGCAATTACTACAATGAGCAGTTCTTC. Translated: CASSVESNYYNEQFF.

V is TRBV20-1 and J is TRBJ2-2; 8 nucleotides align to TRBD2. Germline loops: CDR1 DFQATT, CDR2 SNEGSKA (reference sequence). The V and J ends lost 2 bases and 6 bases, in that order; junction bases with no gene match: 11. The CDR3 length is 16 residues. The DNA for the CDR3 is TGCAGTGCTAGAACGGGGACTAGTGTCAGGGCCGGGGAGCTGTTTTTT. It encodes CSARTGTSVRAGELFF.